Sequencing of this T cell receptor (beta chain) was carried out in a study of cytomegalovirus exposure and HLA in healthy donors. Both 60 Vbeta primers and 13 Jbeta primers went into the PCR. The data were produced by immunoSEQ multiplex PCR, yet TCRdb's version contains in-frame clones alone and is incomplete. The table records about 170,000 clones, over 75% of them present only once. This CDR3 spans 14 amino acids. Germline V gene lookup returns CDR1 MDHEN and CDR2 SYDVKM. Trimming removed 3 bases at V and 4 bases at J, with 11 bases between. This clone was observed a handful of times. This clonotype originated in a female donor in good health and CMV-seronegative. V gene TRBV28 combines with J gene TRBJ2-3; possible D gene TRBD2, 6 bases. The sequenced sample was PBMCs. This chain's CDR3 is CASSLAGPADTQYF. The CDR3 bases are TGTGCCAGCAGTTTGGCGGGACCGGCAGATACGCAGTATTTT.